This T cell receptor beta chain was sequenced in a study of blood T cells in healthy people across ages. CDR3 size: 15 residues. The germline V gene encodes CDR1 SGHDN and CDR2 FVKESK. V gave up 4 bases and J gave up 2 bases, with 14 bases separating them. Through a sample-barcoded 5' primer and a J-beta primer mix, a second PCR was run for roughly 6 to 11 cycles. The authors tagged each cDNA molecule using a template-switch adaptor with 12 random nucleotides. TCRdb re-called the 5' RACE reads through MiXCR, storing one row per CDR3 protein. The data show around 800,000 distinct CDR3 sequences, roughly 24% seen once. Caucasian individuals from Russia who were healthy and aged roughly 6 to 95 acted as donors. The same data also contributed to another study, on T cells of mothers and their children. As that report states: Donation was provided by three healthy Caucasian mothers along with their six children.

The TCR was taken from a boy aged 5 to 17 in good health. Sequencing used blood. The chain joins TRBV14 to TRBJ1-2; D is unresolved. CDR3 sequence: CASSPSPRSNYGYTF. DNA for the CDR3: TGTGCCAGCAGCCCAAGCCCGAGGTCCAACTATGGCTACACCTTC.